This T cell receptor beta chain was documented in a study of T cell responses to AZD1222 COVID-19 vaccine (dated by TCRdb to the early 2020s). About the full investigation: AZD1222 recipients given second doses at about 4 weeks or at about 12 weeks were pooled, since spike-specific TCR depth and breadth were not found to differ between the two schedules. TCR sequencing was performed for roughly 250 trial participants, of whom about 200 were given two doses of AZD1222 and approximately 25 were given two doses of MenACWY control vaccine. Trial participants were enrolled by age into subgroups of 18-55, 56-69 and 70-plus years, and around 150, 28 and 57 TCR-sequenced participants, respectively, were included in these subgroups. Overall study outcomes, separate from this receptor: The whole spike protein was spanned by vaccine-associated CD4 TCRs, and dominant responses were seen in regions 160-218 and 743-854. Conclusions about previously exposed vaccinees are limited because only 6 or 7 AZD1222 recipients were SARS-CoV-2 seropositive at baseline. Nearly half of unique spike-specific TCRs reportedly recognized epitopes outside regions mutated in the B.1.351 and B.1.1.7 variants. Spike-specific TCR breadth and depth rose significantly after two AZD1222 doses compared with day 0 and with MenACWY recipients. In the small 56-69-year group, the increase in depth fell short of significance, most likely because of low power. Because no day 14 peak-response samples were available, repertoires were characterized only after the peak T cell response. Most participants were white British and females outnumbered males, and the authors suggested that clonal diversity may have been underestimated.

For CDR1 and CDR2, the germline V gene lists SGHDT and YYEEEE. The CDR3 spans 15 residues, from the cysteine through the phenylalanine. Only the CDR3 region is kept as DNA, spanning 45 bases read in frame from base 1. V sheds 0 bases and J sheds 6 bases, leaving 15 bases between their ends. This specimen's time point label, per the study, means: baseline before first vaccination. The vaccinee samples were drawn from two UK trials, COV001 and COV002, one of which was a single-blind randomized controlled phase 2/3 trial testing AZD1222 (ChAdOx1 nCoV-19) in healthy adults. For TCRbeta chain sequencing, PBMC samples from trial participants were taken at day 0 and at day 28 after the second dose. The CDR3 regions of human TCRbeta chains were analyzed by immunosequencing. As for how the authors treated the data: TCRs in the repertoires were matched against a reference library of SARS-CoV-2-specific TCRs that had been generated with the MIRA antigen-specificity platform. Breadth was defined as the fraction of unique TCRs that were SARS-CoV-2-associated, and depth was defined as the fraction of total T cells that were SARS-CoV-2-associated. Using the MIRA data, every spike-specific TCR was mapped to the spike region that the TCR reacted to and assigned to either a CD4 or a CD8 class. Log10-transformed breadth and depth values were compared by one-way ANOVA with Sidak's multiple comparisons tests. Sourced from immuneACCESS, this table was stored by TCRdb with only in-frame sequences that have V and J called. A share of the clones is absent; for the studies checked, an unresolved V gene accounts for under half, and the remainder has no known explanation. That table gives V, J and clone size, and the DNA gave D and trimming. Recorded for this sample are 110,000 or so clones; about 90% of them occurred a single time. Together, the top ten hold around 7.5% of the sample.

About this clone itself: Which antigen it targets is not known. No qualities accompany the bases; no much larger clone lies one base away.

The sample consisted of peripheral blood, taken on day 0 of AZD1222 vaccination. This sequence uses TRBV5-6 and TRBJ1-1; D gene: possibly TRBD1, on 6 matching bases. This clonotype originated in an adult in good health. The CDR3 region has the sequence CASSLDWGGTAEAFF. The bases read TGTGCCAGCAGCTTGGATTGGGGGGGCACCGCTGAAGCTTTCTTT.